This note documents a single T cell receptor (beta chain) sequence. No antigen is known for it. The sample comes from a study of Ad26.COV2.S vaccination and SARS-CoV-2 variants. About the research overall: Donor had been placed in the Ad26.COV2.S arm of the COV1001 trial. Study-wide findings and caveats: Spike-specific responses of CD8+ and CD4+ T cells were reported to display substantial breadth after vaccination.

CDR1 and CDR2 (germline): SGHDT, YYEEEE. The CDR3 contains 13 residues. The junction had 3 bases not matched to a gene; V was cut back by 3 bases and J by 4 bases. Sequencing used immunoSEQ multiplex PCR; TCRdb keeps in-frame clones, though not all of them. The data hold 450,000 to 550,000 clones, with roughly 87% observed a single time. Treatment noted: some 20 received Ad26.COV2.S at low or high dose, single or two shots; 5 received placebo; per-sample allocation not given. The study sampled participants on day 63 after the first vaccine or placebo injection. Sequenced here: peripheral blood, sampled in a trial of Ad26.COV2.S vaccine versus placebo. This receptor was taken from a person aged 18-65 years who received the Ad26.COV2.S COVID-19 vaccine or a placebo. The V gene is TRBV5-6, the J gene TRBJ1-2, with 7 bases identical to TRBD1. The CDR3 coding sequence is TGTGCCAGCAGCTATGACAGGGCCTATGGCTACACCTTC. It codes for CASSYDRAYGYTF.